The 9 T cell receptor beta chains below come from one sample, sequenced in a study of cytomegalovirus exposure and HLA in healthy donors. The PCR contained 60 Vbeta and 13 Jbeta primers. Some clones are missing from TCRdb's copy, which holds only in-frame ones; the method was immunoSEQ multiplex PCR. The table has roughly 38,000 clones, over 90% seen once. Material for sequencing was PBMCs. These receptor sequences come from a woman under 30 in good health and CMV-seronegative.

J is TRBJ1-6 and V is TRBV2; 10 nucleotides match TRBD1. This CDR3 contains 16 residues. J lost 6 bases, V lost 8 bases, and 10 bases had no gene match. The germline V gene encodes CDR1 SNHLY and CDR2 FYNNEI. CDR3: CASEWGQGNPNSPLHF. The CDR3 nucleotides are TGTGCCAGCGAGTGGGGACAGGGGAACCCTAATTCACCCCTCCACTTT.

The count of this clone is one. The chain carries TRBV29-1 and TRBJ1-3; no reliable D call. Germline V gene data show CDR1 as SQVTM and CDR2 as ANQGSEA. Trimming took off 7 bases at V and 2 bases at J, with 15 bases between the two ends. This CDR3 is built from 14 residues. DNA of the CDR3: TGCAGCGCCCACCAGGCCGACACTGGAAACACCATATATTTT. This translates into CSAHQADTGNTIYF.

The chain links TRBV25-1 to TRBJ2-1; weak D call: TRBD1 (6 bases). The CDR3 loop spans 15 amino acids. Between the trimmed V and J ends, which lost 2 bases and 7 bases, there was a span of 15 bases. The germline V gene has CDR1 MGHDK and CDR2 SYGVNS. For the CDR3, the DNA is TGTGCCAGCAGTGAAGGCACAGGGCCTTCGAATGAGCAGTTCTTC. It codes for CASSEGTGPSNEQFF.

The rearrangement links TRBV28 to TRBJ1-2; TRBD1 matches 9 bases. The germline V gene has CDR1 MDHEN and CDR2 SYDVKM. The CDR3 consists of 16 residues. With V trimmed by 5 bases and J by 4 bases, 11 bases remained unmatched. The CDR3 is CASSPIGTGSSYGYTF. CDR3 DNA sequence: TGTGCCAGCAGTCCTATCGGGACAGGGAGCTCCTATGGCTACACCTTC.

The CDR3 region has the DNA TGTGCCAGCTCACAAAATAAGGGGGACAGGGCTTACGAGCAGTACTTC. Residues: CASSQNKGDRAYEQYF. The chain links TRBV18 to TRBJ2-7, with 9 nucleotides matching TRBD1. This CDR3 is built from 16 residues. Germline V lookup: CDR1 KGHSH, CDR2 LQKENI. V was pared by 4 bases and J by 4 bases, with 11 bases of the junction left unmatched.

This chain links TRBV7-8 with TRBJ1-2; possibly TRBD1 for D (5 bases). V dropped 5 bases and J dropped 8 bases, with 27 bases sitting between them. The CDR3 has 17 amino acids. CDR1 and CDR2 (germline): SGHVS, FQNEAQ. CDR3 sequence: CASSRTTPVLAELGYTF. DNA for the CDR3: TGTGCCAGCAGCCGGACAACGCCGGTTTTGGCTGAATTGGGCTACACCTTC.

The rearrangement links TRBV5-5 to TRBJ2-1, with 9 bases lining up with TRBD2. The CDR3 has 17 residues. The V gene end was trimmed by 2 bases and the J gene end by 0 bases; junction bases not matched to a gene: 6. Germline V gives CDR1 SGHKS, CDR2 YYEKEE (reference sequence). Here the CDR3 reads CASSLGGRGVSYNEQFF. CDR3 nucleotide sequence: TGTGCCAGCAGCTTAGGCGGGAGGGGTGTCTCCTACAATGAGCAGTTCTTC.

The genes are TRBV4-2 and TRBJ2-7; 14 bases are a match to TRBD2. Germline lookup yields CDR1 LGHNA and CDR2 YNFKEQ. The J segment lost 5 bases and the V segment lost 4 bases, leaving 4 bases of the junction unmatched. CDR3 length equals 15 residues. CDR3 coding DNA: TGTGCCAGCAGCCCGGGACTAGCGGGAGACGACGAGCAGTACTTC. Translated, it gives CASSPGLAGDDEQYF.

The chain uses TRBV27 and TRBJ2-5; 10 nucleotides align to TRBD2. The closer fit of TRBJ2-7 to the DNA end suggests the J call may be wrong. The CDR3 has 13 amino acids. Looked up from germline, CDR1 is MNHEY and CDR2 is SMNVEV (reference sequence). The CDR3 sequence is CASSRGLAYEQYF. In DNA form, the CDR3 reads TGTGCCAGCAGCCGGGGACTAGCGTACGAGCAGTACTTC.